Sequencing of this T cell receptor beta chain was carried out in a study of T cell responses to AZD1222 COVID-19 vaccine. Broader study findings: Only a handful of AZD1222 recipients tested seropositive at baseline. Donors were largely white British and mainly female; clonal diversity was possibly underestimated.

Worth noting for this clone: Its antigen is currently unknown.

Some clones are missing from TCRdb's copy, which holds only in-frame ones; the method was immunoSEQ multiplex PCR. The table lists fewer than 120,000 clones, roughly 85% of them singletons. Germline V gene data show CDR1 as MNHEY and CDR2 as SVGAGI. The CDR3 is 14 amino acids. Between the trimmed V and J ends, which lost 4 bases and 4 bases, there was a span of 12 bases. V usage is TRBV6-5 and J usage is TRBJ2-3, with D perhaps TRBD1 (7 bases). The receptor was derived from an adult in good health. The sample consisted of peripheral blood, taken on day 0 of AZD1222 vaccination. The CDR3 nucleotides read TGTGCCAGCAGTTCCGTCAGGGGGGCAGATACGCAGTATTTT. Protein: CASSSVRGADTQYF.